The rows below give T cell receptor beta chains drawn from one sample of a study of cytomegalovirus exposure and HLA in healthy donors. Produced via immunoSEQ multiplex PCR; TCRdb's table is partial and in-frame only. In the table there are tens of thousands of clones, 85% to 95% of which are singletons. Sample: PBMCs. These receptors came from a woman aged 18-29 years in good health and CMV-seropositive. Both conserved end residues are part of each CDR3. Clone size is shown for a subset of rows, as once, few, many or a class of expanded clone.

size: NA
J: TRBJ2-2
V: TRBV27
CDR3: CASTKGPGELFF

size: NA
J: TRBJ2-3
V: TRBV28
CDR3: CASSFGRQGTDTQYF

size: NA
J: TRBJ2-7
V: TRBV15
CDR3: CATSRDQLAGREQYF

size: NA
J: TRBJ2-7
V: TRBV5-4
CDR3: CASSSRGLAGIYEQYF

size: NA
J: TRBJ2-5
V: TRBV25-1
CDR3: CASSEAGRGEETQYF

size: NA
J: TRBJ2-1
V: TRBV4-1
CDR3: CASSHAIAGAAYNEQFF

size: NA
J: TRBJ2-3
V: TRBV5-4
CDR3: CASSLAGVTDTQYF

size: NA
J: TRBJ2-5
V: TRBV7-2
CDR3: CASSLSWGAGPEETQYF

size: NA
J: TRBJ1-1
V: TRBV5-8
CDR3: CASSRPGTALSTEAFF

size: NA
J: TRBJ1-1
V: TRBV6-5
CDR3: CASSYSGNGGDTEAFF

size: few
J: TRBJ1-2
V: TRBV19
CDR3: CASSIPGTGGGYTF

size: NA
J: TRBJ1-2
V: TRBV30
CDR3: CAWAGANYGYTF

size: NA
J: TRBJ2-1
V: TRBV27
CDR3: CASSFGGLAGPREQFF

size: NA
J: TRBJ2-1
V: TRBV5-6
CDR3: CASSLLAGGPGGEQFF

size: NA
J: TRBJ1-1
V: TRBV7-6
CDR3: CASSLGGLNTEAFF

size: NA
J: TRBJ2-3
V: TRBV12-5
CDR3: CASGRTSAHTDTQYF

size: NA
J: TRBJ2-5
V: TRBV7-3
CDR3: CASSFGGTQETQYF

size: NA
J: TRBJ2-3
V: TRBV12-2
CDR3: CASRPTGGTDTQYF

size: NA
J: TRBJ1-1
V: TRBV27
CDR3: CASSLEVSLRTEAFF

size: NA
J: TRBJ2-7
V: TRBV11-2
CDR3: CASSLAGTGAYYEQYF

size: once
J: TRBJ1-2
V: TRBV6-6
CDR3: CASSYSEGMGGYTF

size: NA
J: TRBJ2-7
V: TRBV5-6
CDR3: CASSLAYEQYF

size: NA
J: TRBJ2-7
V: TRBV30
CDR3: CAWSGGQSYEQYF

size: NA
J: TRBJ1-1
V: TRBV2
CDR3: CASSVQGGSGTEAFF

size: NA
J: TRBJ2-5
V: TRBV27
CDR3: CASSPVNVAGPHPQETQYF